The 12 T cell receptor beta chains below all came from one sample that was sequenced in a study of control samples from healthy donors and cancer patients. Method: immunoSEQ multiplex PCR; TCRdb's copy keeps in-frame clones and lacks some. The sample holds around 110,000 clones, roughly nine tenths seen once. What was sequenced was PBMCs. Receptors were obtained from a woman aged 45-65 years with colorectal cancer.

The genes are TRBV27 and TRBJ1-5, with a tentative D call TRBD1 (6 bases). This CDR3 comprises 15 residues. Between the trimmed V and J ends, which lost 3 bases and 0 bases, there was a span of 9 bases. CDR1 and CDR2 from the germline V gene are MNHEY and SMNVEV (reference sequence). In DNA form, the CDR3 reads TGTGCCAGCAGTTTTGCAGGGGATAGCAATCAGCCCCAGCATTTT. It codes for CASSFAGDSNQPQHF.

The CDR3 protein is CASSSGQGGNEQFF. CDR3 nucleotide sequence: TGTGCCAGCAGCTCAGGACAGGGTGGCAATGAGCAGTTCTTC. The chain couples TRBV11-3 to TRBJ2-1; TRBD1 agrees at 8 bases. V dropped 4 bases and J dropped 6; count of bases not matched to a gene: 5. Germline CDR1 is SGHNT and CDR2 is YENEEA. This CDR3 is 14 amino acids long.

This sequence joins TRBV7-2 and TRBJ1-2; possible D gene TRBD1, 6 bases. V dropped 3 bases and J dropped 4 bases, with 6 bases sitting between them. The CDR3 consists of 12 residues. In germline, CDR1 is SGHTA, CDR2 FQGNSA. For the CDR3, the DNA is TGTGCCAGCAGCTTGGACAGCTATGGCTACACCTTC. It codes for CASSLDSYGYTF.

The chain is built from TRBV2 and TRBJ2-5, with a tentative D call TRBD2 (5 bases). The CDR3 runs 13 residues. Germline V gene sequence: CDR1 SNHLY, CDR2 FYNNEI. Trimming cost V 8 bases and J 5 bases, with 15 bases left between them. The CDR3 nucleotides are TGTGCCAGCTATAGCGAAGTGTGGGAGACCCAGTACTTC. Translating gives CASYSEVWETQYF.

CDR3 in DNA: TGTGCCAGCAGCGCCGCCGGGACAGGGGGTTCTGAAGCTTTCTTT. The encoded protein is CASSAAGTGGSEAFF. The V call is TRBV7-8, the J call TRBJ1-1, with 11 bases aligning to TRBD1. Germline V gene data show CDR1 as SGHVS and CDR2 as FQNEAQ. The CDR3 extends over 15 amino acids. Trimming removed 5 bases from V and 6 bases from J; junction bases left unmatched: 8. The whole variable domain, remainder taken from reference TRBV7-8 and TRBJ1-1, is GAGVSQSPRYKVAKRGQDVALRCDPISGHVSLFWYQQALGQGPEFLTYFQNEAQLDKSGLPSDRFFAERPEGSVSTLKIQRTQQEDSAVYLCASSAAGTGGSEAFFGQGTRLTVV.

The chain joins TRBV19 to TRBJ1-5; 7 nucleotides align to TRBD1. Trimming cost V 1 base and J 2 bases; bases outside gene matches: 8. This CDR3 has 17 residues. Germline CDR1 and CDR2: LNHDA and SQIVND (reference sequence). CDR3 nucleotides: TGTGCCAGTAGTATAGTGACAGGGCGGATGGGCAATCAGCCCCAGCATTTT. Translating gives CASSIVTGRMGNQPQHF.

This sequence joins TRBV12-5 and TRBJ1-1; no reliable D call. Germline lookup yields CDR1 LGHNT and CDR2 FRNRAP. The V gene lost 6 bases and the J gene lost 2 bases, with 19 bases spanning the gap. The CDR3 is 16 residues long. The CDR3 loop is CASGFGLNVTNTEAFF. The CDR3 bases are TGTGCTAGTGGGTTTGGACTGAATGTCACCAACACTGAAGCTTTCTTT.

The V and J genes are TRBV7-6 and TRBJ2-2; perhaps TRBD2 as D (5 bases). The CDR3 is 15 residues long. The germline V gene encodes CDR1 SGHVS and CDR2 FNYEAQ. Trimming left V 4 bases short and J 5 bases short, with 14 bases between. The CDR3 DNA follows: TGTGCCAGCAGCTGGCCCGGAGGACGGACCGGGGAGCTGTTTTTT. It codes for CASSWPGGRTGELFF.

CDR3 in DNA: TGTGCCAGCAGCCCCGACGGGACCCCCGATCAGCCCCAGCATTTT. Its protein is CASSPDGTPDQPQHF. This sequence joins TRBV7-6 and TRBJ1-5, with D possibly being TRBD1 (5 bases). Germline CDR1 SGHVS, CDR2 FNYEAQ. Trimming took off 5 bases at V and 5 bases at J, with 16 bases between the two ends. There are 15 residues in the CDR3.

The chain combines TRBV6-5 with TRBJ2-5; D may correspond to TRBD1 or TRBD2 (5 bases each). Germline CDR1 reads MNHEY; CDR2 reads SVGAGI. This CDR3 is built from 15 residues. The ends were cut back, 6 bases at V and 1 base at J, with 15 bases in the middle. CDR3 loop: CASSLGPGTQETQYF. The CDR3 nucleotides read TGTGCCAGCAGCCTAGGGCCCGGGACCCAAGAGACCCAGTACTTC.

With regard to this clone: Other DNA sequences in the sample encode the same CDR3. The chain couples TRBV19 to TRBJ1-6, with D hard to call. Trimming shortened V by 1 base and J by 7 bases, and 5 bases separated the two germline ends. Germline CDR1 LNHDA, CDR2 SQIVND (reference sequence). This CDR3 has 13 residues. The CDR3 nucleotides are TGTGCCAGTAGTATAGGACCGAATTCACCCCTCCACTTT. Its translation is CASSIGPNSPLHF.

The chain uses TRBV2 and TRBJ2-3; 7 positions match TRBD1. There are 15 residues in the CDR3. Trimming took 7 bases from V and 0 from J; bases not matched to a gene: 7. Germline CDR1 reads SNHLY; CDR2 reads FYNNEI. In DNA, the CDR3 is TGTGCCAGCACAAGGGACAGAGCTAGCACAGATACGCAGTATTTT. Its translation is CASTRDRASTDTQYF.